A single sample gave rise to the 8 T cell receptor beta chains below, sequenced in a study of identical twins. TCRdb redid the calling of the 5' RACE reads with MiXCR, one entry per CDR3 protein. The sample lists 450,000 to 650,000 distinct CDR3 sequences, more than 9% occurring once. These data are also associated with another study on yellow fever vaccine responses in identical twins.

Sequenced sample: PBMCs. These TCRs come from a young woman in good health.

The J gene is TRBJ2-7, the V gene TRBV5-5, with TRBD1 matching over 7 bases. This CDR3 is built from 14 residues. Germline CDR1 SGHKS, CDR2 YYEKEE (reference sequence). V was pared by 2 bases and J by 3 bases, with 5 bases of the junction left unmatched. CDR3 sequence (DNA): TGTGCCAGCAGCTTTAGCAGGGGGTTCTACGAGCAGTACTTC. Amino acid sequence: CASSFSRGFYEQYF.

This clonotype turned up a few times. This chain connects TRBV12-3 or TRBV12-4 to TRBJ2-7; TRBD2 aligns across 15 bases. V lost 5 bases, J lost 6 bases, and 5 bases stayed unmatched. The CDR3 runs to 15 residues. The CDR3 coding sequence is TGTGCCAGCAGTCCTGGACTAGCGGGGGGGCGCGAGCAGTACTTC. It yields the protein CASSPGLAGGREQYF.

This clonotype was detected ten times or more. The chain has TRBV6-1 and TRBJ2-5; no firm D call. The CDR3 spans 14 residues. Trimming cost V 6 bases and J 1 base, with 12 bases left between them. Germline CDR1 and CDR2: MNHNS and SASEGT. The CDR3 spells CASRPRRIQETQYF. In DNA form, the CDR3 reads TGTGCCAGCAGACCCCGACGGATCCAAGAGACCCAGTACTTC.

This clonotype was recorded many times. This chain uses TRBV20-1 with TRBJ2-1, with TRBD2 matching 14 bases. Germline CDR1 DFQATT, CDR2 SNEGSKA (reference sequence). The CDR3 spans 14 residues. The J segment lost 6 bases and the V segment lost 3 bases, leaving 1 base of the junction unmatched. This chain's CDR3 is CSARGLAGANEQFF. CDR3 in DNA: TGCAGTGCTAGGGGACTAGCGGGAGCCAATGAGCAGTTCTTC.

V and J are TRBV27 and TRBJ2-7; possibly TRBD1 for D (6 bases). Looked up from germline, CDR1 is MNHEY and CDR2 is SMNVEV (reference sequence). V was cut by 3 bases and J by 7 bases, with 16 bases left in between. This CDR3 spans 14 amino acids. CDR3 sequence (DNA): TGTGCCAGCAGTTTGGCGACAGGTTTCCCAGAGCAGTACTTC. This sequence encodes CASSLATGFPEQYF.

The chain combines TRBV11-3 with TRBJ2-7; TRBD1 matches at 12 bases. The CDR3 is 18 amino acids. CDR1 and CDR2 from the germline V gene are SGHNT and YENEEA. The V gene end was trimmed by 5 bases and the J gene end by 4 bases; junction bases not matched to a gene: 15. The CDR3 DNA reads TGTGCCAGCAGCACACAACCGGGGACAGGGGGCGTGGGTTACGAGCAGTACTTC. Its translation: CASSTQPGTGGVGYEQYF.

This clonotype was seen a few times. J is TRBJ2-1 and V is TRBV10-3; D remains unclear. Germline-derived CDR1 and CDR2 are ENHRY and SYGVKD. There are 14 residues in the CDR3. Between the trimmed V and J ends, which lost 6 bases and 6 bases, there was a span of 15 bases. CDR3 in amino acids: CAIRTDGGINEQFF. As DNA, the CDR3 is TGTGCCATCAGGACGGACGGTGGAATCAATGAGCAGTTCTTC.

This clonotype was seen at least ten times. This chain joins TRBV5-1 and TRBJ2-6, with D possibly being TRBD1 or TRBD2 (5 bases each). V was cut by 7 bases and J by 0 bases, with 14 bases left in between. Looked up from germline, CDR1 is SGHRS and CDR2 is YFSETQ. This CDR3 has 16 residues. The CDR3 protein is CASGTGPHSGANVLTF. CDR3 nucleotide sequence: TGCGCCAGCGGGACGGGACCTCACTCTGGGGCCAACGTCCTGACTTTC.